Sequencing of this T cell receptor beta chain was carried out in a study of blood T cell repertoires in COVID-19. This clone was counted only a few times. Study processing details: Nucleated cell number was recorded as an estimate derived from reference gene primer amplification. Assay: immunoSEQ multiplex PCR; the TCRdb copy retains only in-frame clones and omits some. V and J calls plus clone size are reproduced from that table; the DNA served to infer D and trimming. The table has around 250,000 clones, more than 80% seen once. Germline CDR1 and CDR2: SGHRS and YFSETQ. This CDR3 is built from 14 residues. J was trimmed by 1 base and V by 4 bases; bases with no gene match: 2.

The chain uses TRBV5-1 and TRBJ2-3, with TRBD1 identical over 8 bases. Specimen: peripheral blood. This TCR was sampled from a man aged 25 to 45 who had recovered from COVID-19. As DNA, the CDR3 is TGCGCCAGCAGCGCGGACAGGGGCACAGATACGCAGTATTTT. It encodes CASSADRGTDTQYF.